The 17 T cell receptor beta chains given below trace back to one sample, sequenced in a study of blood T cell repertoires in COVID-19. TCRdb's copy holds only in-frame clones and misses some; the assay was immunoSEQ multiplex PCR. The data show around 200,000 clones, with 80% to 90% seen just once and 2.9% held by the top ten. Sequenced sample: peripheral blood. The receptor set was obtained from a man aged 45-65 years with active or convalescent COVID-19.

The chain joins TRBV6-5 to TRBJ1-2; perhaps TRBD1 as D (6 bases). V was clipped by 5 bases and J by 4 bases, with 17 bases between them. The length of the CDR3 is 15 residues. Germline CDR1 and CDR2: MNHEY and SVGAGI. The CDR3 spells CASSPIIQGSYGYTF. In nucleotides, the CDR3 is TGTGCCAGCAGTCCTATTATCCAGGGGAGCTATGGCTACACCTTC.

This chain connects TRBV12-3 or TRBV12-4 to TRBJ1-2; D remains ambiguous. Trimming pared 6 bases from V and 4 bases from J, leaving 12 bases between. The length of the CDR3 is 13 residues. The CDR3 loop reads CASRSTGAYGYTF. Written as DNA, the CDR3 is TGTGCCAGCAGGTCGACGGGTGCCTATGGCTACACCTTC.

This clone appeared a few times. V usage is TRBV27 and J usage is TRBJ2-7; 13 bases map to TRBD2. Germline CDR1 is MNHEY and CDR2 is SMNVEV (reference sequence). The CDR3 consists of 15 residues. V gave up 5 bases and J gave up 5 bases; unmatched junction bases: 6. The CDR3 DNA is TGTGCCAGCAGTACCTGGACTAGCGGGAGCCACGAGCAGTACTTC. Its translation: CASSTWTSGSHEQYF.

The genes are TRBV7-3 and TRBJ2-3, with TRBD2 identical over 9 bases. The ends lost 4 bases at V and 6 bases at J; junction bases unmatched: 8. The CDR3 consists of 15 residues. Germline V gives CDR1 SGHTA, CDR2 FQGTGA. The CDR3 region has the DNA TGTGCCAGCAGCTCCTTAGCGGGAGTGGGGGATACGCAGTATTTT. Translating it yields CASSSLAGVGDTQYF.

The J gene is TRBJ2-6, the V gene TRBV2, with D perhaps TRBD2 (5 bases). The germline V gene encodes CDR1 SNHLY and CDR2 FYNNEI. V was clipped by 6 bases and J by 0 bases, with 6 bases between them. The CDR3 runs to 14 residues. CDR3 bases: TGTGCCAGCAGGGGGAGCTCTGGGGCCAACGTCCTGACTTTC. Encoded protein: CASRGSSGANVLTF.

The genes are TRBV2 and TRBJ1-1, with TRBD1 identical over 7 bases. The V segment lost 0 bases and the J segment 6 bases; nucleotides outside the gene matches: 10. CDR1 and CDR2 (germline): SNHLY, FYNNEI. The CDR3 length is 16 residues. The CDR3 protein is CASSEAKAGGRSEAFF. CDR3 bases: TGTGCCAGCAGTGAAGCTAAGGCAGGGGGACGTTCTGAAGCTTTCTTT.

The J gene is TRBJ1-1, the V gene TRBV29-1; no clear D gene. V dropped 7 bases and J dropped 4 bases, with 16 bases sitting between them. Germline values: CDR1 SQVTM, CDR2 ANQGSEA. The CDR3 runs 13 residues. In nucleotides, the CDR3 is TGCAGCGCCACGGGTTCCCGGGGCACTGAAGCTTTCTTT. This sequence encodes CSATGSRGTEAFF. The whole variable domain, remainder taken from reference TRBV29-1 and TRBJ1-1, is SAVISQKPSRDICQRGTSLTIQCQVDSQVTMMFWYRQQPGQSLTLIATANQGSEATYESGFVIDKFPISRPNLTFSTLTVSNMSPEDSSIYLCSATGSRGTEAFFGQGTRLTVV.

The chain joins TRBV5-1 to TRBJ1-1, with no clear D. Trimming took off 2 bases at V and 0 bases at J, with 26 bases between the two ends. Germline V gene data show CDR1 as SGHRS and CDR2 as YFSETQ. This CDR3 has 20 amino acids. The chain's CDR3 is CASSFYTAGSGGSVNTEAFF. The CDR3 bases are TGCGCCAGCAGCTTTTACACCGCGGGCAGCGGAGGGTCGGTGAACACTGAAGCTTTCTTT.

The chain combines TRBV2 with TRBJ2-5; D is perhaps TRBD2 (6 bases). This CDR3 spans 14 amino acids. Germline assignment: CDR1 SNHLY and CDR2 FYNNEI. V lost 6 bases, J lost 2 bases, and 13 bases lay in between. CDR3 DNA: TGTGCCAGCAGGACCTACCGGGGGCAAGAGACCCAGTACTTC. It is translated as CASRTYRGQETQYF.

J is TRBJ2-7 and V is TRBV28, with D perhaps TRBD2 (6 bases). The length of the CDR3 is 15 residues. The germline gives CDR1 MDHEN, CDR2 SYDVKM. V was cut by 6 bases and J by 1 base, with 16 bases left in between. In DNA, the CDR3 is TGTGCCAGCAGGGGGGGTCCGGACACGTCCTACGAGCAGTACTTC. Its protein is CASRGGPDTSYEQYF.

The V call is TRBV28, the J call TRBJ1-2; 8 bases are shared with TRBD1. This CDR3 spans 14 amino acids. V shed 6 bases, J shed 4 bases, and the junction held 7 bases outside the gene matches. Germline-derived CDR1 and CDR2 are MDHEN and SYDVKM. The CDR3 DNA sequence: TGTGCCAGCAGGCGGACAGGGCAAGGCTATGGCTACACCTTC. Its protein product is CASRRTGQGYGYTF.

The rearrangement uses TRBV10-3 and TRBJ2-1, with 9 positions matching TRBD2. Germline CDR1 is ENHRY and CDR2 is SYGVKD. The CDR3 spans 15 residues. The V segment lost 4 bases and the J segment 2 bases; nucleotides outside the gene matches: 3. In nucleotides, the CDR3 is TGTGCCATCAGTGCCACTAGCGGGCCCTACAATGAGCAGTTCTTC. Residues: CAISATSGPYNEQFF.

Only one count was recorded for this clone. This sequence joins TRBV27 and TRBJ2-7; 8 positions match TRBD2. Germline V lookup: CDR1 MNHEY, CDR2 SMNVEV (reference sequence). CDR3 length equals 14 residues. V trimming: 2 bases; J trimming: 4 bases; junction bases outside the gene matches: 4. Written as DNA, the CDR3 is TGTGCCAGCAGTTTAGGGCGGGAGGTGTACGAGCAGTACTTC. This encodes CASSLGREVYEQYF.

The chain employs TRBV6-5 and TRBJ2-7, with 8 bases fitting TRBD2. The CDR3 runs 13 residues. CDR1 is MNHEY and CDR2 is SVGAGI in the germline V gene. V lost 8 bases to trimming and J lost 6 bases; unmatched junction nucleotides: 9. The CDR3 reads CASLGLGTVEQYF. The CDR3 nucleotides read TGTGCCAGCTTGGGACTAGGGACGGTCGAGCAGTACTTC.

The chain employs TRBV14 and TRBJ2-7; D gene uncertain. CDR3 length: 15 residues. The V and J ends lost 1 base and 2 bases respectively, with 12 bases between them. Per germline, CDR1 SGHDN and CDR2 FVKESK. CDR3 residues: CASSQVLAPTYEQYF. The DNA for the CDR3 is TGTGCCAGCAGCCAAGTATTAGCTCCTACCTACGAGCAGTACTTC.

V gene TRBV20-1 combines with J gene TRBJ2-2; 9 bases are a match to TRBD2. This CDR3 spans 15 amino acids. Germline assignment: CDR1 DFQATT and CDR2 SNEGSKA (reference sequence). V trimming: 3 bases; J trimming: 4 bases; junction bases outside the gene matches: 6. The CDR3 region is CSASTAGGVTGELFF. CDR3 nucleotides: TGCAGTGCTAGTACAGCGGGGGGAGTCACCGGGGAGCTGTTTTTT.

A few counts support this clone. The rearrangement joins TRBV4-3 to TRBJ2-3, with unresolved D. Trimming removed 4 bases at V and 1 base at J, with 6 bases between. Per the germline V gene, CDR1 is LGHNA and CDR2 is YSLEER. The CDR3 consists of 13 residues. The CDR3 DNA reads TGCGCCAGCAGCCTAATCCGCACAGATACGCAGTATTTT. Encoded protein: CASSLIRTDTQYF.